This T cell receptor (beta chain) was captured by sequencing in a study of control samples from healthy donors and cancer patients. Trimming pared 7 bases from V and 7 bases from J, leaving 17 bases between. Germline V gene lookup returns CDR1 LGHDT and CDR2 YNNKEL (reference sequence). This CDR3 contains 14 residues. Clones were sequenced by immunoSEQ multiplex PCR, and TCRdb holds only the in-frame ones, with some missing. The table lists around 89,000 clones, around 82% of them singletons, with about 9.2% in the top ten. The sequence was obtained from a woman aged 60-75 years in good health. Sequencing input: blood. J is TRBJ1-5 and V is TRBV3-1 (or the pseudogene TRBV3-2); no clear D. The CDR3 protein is CASTPRGIGQPQHF. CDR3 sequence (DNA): TGTGCCAGCACCCCCCGGGGTATCGGGCAGCCCCAGCATTTT.